This T cell receptor beta chain was recovered during a study of blood T cell repertoires in COVID-19. Overall study context: Acute-phase and convalescent COVID-19 samples originated in the United States, Italy and Spain. T cells, B-cell-depleted T cells, or PBMCs supplied cDNA or gDNA.

Original processing notes: Estimates of nucleated cell counts were drawn from the amplification of reference gene primers. The repertoire was sequenced with immunoSEQ multiplex PCR; TCRdb's copy has only in-frame clones and lacks some. V and J calls and clone size follow that table, whereas D and trimming were derived from the DNA. The sample carries around 230,000 clones, 80% to 90% recorded once. This clone was counted many times. In germline, CDR1 is SGHTS, CDR2 YDEGEE. The length of the CDR3 is 14 residues. V was pared by 0 bases and J by 2 bases, with 5 bases between. This receptor was obtained from a woman between 45 and 60 years old with acute or convalescent COVID-19. Source material: peripheral blood. The chain uses TRBV5-8 and TRBJ1-4; D is uncertain. The DNA for the CDR3 is TGTGCCAGCAGCTTGGGAGTTACTAATGAAAAACTGTTTTTT. Translated: CASSLGVTNEKLFF.